This note documents a single T cell receptor (beta chain) sequence. Sequencing was performed with immunoSEQ multiplex PCR; in TCRdb, only in-frame clones are kept and a portion is missing. Found here are roughly 350,000 clones, 75% to 90% of them singletons; the top ten hold roughly 3.6%. Deletions cut 2 bases from V and 2 bases from J, with 11 bases between. Germline V gene sequence: CDR1 KGHDR, CDR2 SFDVKD. The CDR3 length is 15 residues. The record originates from a study of blood T cell repertoires in COVID-19. Input material: peripheral blood. The chain carries TRBV24-1 and TRBJ2-5; perhaps TRBD1 as D (6 bases). This TCR was recovered from a woman aged 18-30 years with acute or convalescent COVID-19. The CDR3 protein is CATSDWGPGQETQYF. CDR3 bases: TGTGCCACCAGTGATTGGGGGCCGGGACAAGAGACCCAGTACTTC.